This entry features one TCR beta chain sequence. Per the authors' pipeline: Researchers report that nucleated cell counts were estimated from reference gene primer amplification. Repertoires were generated with immunoSEQ multiplex PCR, while TCRdb's copy carries only in-frame clones and drops some. V and J calls and clone size follow that table, whereas D and trimming were derived from the DNA. Among roughly 290,000 clones listed, 70% to 90% were seen once. The entry originates in a study of blood T cell repertoires in COVID-19. Whole-study context: In each case, the material was cDNA or gDNA derived from T cells, B-cell-depleted T cells, or PBMCs.

The TCR comes from a woman in her forties or fifties who had recovered from COVID-19. Sequenced sample: peripheral blood.

The CDR3 region is CASSQDYPPLNQPQHF. CDR3 in DNA: TGCGCCAGCAGCCAAGACTACCCCCCGCTCAATCAGCCCCAGCATTTT. V gene TRBV4-1 combines with J gene TRBJ1-5; D is unclear. CDR3 length: 16 residues. Trimming stripped 0 bases from V and 3 bases from J, with 12 bases between. Per the germline V gene, CDR1 is MGHRA and CDR2 is YSYEKL.